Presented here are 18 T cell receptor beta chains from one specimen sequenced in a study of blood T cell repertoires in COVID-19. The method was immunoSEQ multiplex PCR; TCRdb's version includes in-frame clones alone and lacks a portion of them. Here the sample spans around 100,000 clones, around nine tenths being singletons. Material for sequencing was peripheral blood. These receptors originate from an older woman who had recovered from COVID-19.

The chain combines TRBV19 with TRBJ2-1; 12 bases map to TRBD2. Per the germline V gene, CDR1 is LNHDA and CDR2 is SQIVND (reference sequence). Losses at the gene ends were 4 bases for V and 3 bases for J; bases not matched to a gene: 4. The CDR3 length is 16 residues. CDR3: CASSTSGRALYNEQFF. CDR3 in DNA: TGTGCCAGTAGTACTAGCGGGAGGGCCCTCTACAATGAGCAGTTCTTC.

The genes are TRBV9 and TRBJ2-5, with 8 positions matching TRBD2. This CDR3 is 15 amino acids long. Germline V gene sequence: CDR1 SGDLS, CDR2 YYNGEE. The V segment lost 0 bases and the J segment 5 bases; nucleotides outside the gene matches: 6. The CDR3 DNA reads TGTGCCAGCAGCGTAGCTACGGGGGGGCCGGAGACCCAGTACTTC. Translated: CASSVATGGPETQYF.

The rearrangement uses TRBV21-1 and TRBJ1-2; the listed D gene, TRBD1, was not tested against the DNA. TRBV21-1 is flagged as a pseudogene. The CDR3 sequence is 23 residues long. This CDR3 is CASSKCPLHYPGQGDAGCLGYTF. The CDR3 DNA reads TGTGCCAGCAGCAAATGTCCCCTTCATTATCCGGGACAGGGAGATGCCGGGTGTTTGGGCTACACCTTC.

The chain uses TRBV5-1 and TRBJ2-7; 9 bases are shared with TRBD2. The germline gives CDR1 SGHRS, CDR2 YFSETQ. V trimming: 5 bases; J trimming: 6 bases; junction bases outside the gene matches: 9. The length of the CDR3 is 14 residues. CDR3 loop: CASSETSGRGEQYF. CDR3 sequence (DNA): TGCGCCAGCAGTGAGACTAGCGGAAGAGGCGAGCAGTACTTC.

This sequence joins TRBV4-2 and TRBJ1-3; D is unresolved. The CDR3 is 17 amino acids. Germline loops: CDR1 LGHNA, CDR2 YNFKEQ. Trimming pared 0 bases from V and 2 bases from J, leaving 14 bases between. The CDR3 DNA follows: TGTGCCAGCAGCCAAGATGTGGGAGGGAGGGCTGGAAACACCATATATTTT. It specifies CASSQDVGGRAGNTIYF.

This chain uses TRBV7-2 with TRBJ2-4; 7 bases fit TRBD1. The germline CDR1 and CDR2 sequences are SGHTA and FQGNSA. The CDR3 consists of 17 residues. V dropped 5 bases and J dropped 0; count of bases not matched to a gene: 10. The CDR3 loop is CASSPRQGWGAKNIQYF. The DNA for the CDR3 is TGTGCCAGCAGCCCGAGACAGGGTTGGGGAGCCAAAAACATTCAGTACTTC.

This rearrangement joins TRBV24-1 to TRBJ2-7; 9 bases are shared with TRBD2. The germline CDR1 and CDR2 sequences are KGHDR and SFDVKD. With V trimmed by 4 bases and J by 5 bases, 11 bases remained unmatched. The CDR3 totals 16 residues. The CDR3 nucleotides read TGTGCCACCAGTGACCGTATAGCGGGAGTTGGGGACGAGCAGTACTTC. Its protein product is CATSDRIAGVGDEQYF.

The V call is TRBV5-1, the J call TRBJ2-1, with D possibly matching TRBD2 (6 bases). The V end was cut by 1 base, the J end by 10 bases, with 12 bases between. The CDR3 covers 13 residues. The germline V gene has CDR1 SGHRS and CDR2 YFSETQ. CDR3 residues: CASSLLASDEQFF. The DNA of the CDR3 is TGCGCCAGCAGCTTGTTGGCTAGCGACGAGCAGTTCTTC. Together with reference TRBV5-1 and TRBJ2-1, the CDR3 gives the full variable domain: KAGVTQTPRYLIKTRGQQVTLSCSPISGHRSVSWYQQTPGQGLQFLFEYFSETQRNKGNFPGRFSGRQFSNSRSEMNVSTLELGDSALYLCASSLLASDEQFFGPGTRLTVL.

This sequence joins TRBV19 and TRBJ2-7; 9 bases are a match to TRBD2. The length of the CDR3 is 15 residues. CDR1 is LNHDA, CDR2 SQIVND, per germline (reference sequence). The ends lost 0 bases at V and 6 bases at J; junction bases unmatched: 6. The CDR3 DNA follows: TGTGCCAGTAGTATAGATCCCAGGACTAGCGCCGAGCAGTACTTC. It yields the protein CASSIDPRTSAEQYF.

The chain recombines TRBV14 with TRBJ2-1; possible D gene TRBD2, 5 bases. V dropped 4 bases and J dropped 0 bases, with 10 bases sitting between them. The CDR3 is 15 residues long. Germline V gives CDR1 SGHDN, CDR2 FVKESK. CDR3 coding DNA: TGTGCCAGCAGCCGCCTAGCTGACTCCTACAATGAGCAGTTCTTC. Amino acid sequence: CASSRLADSYNEQFF.

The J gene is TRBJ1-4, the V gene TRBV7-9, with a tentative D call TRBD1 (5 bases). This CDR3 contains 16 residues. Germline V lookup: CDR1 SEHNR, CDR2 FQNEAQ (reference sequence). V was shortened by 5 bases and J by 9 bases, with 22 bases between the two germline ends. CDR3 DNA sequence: TGTGCCAGCAGCGACAGCCTTCGGTGGGGCAGGCAAAAACTGTTTTTT. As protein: CASSDSLRWGRQKLFF.

The CDR3 loop is CASSQGDRGGDHEQFF. The CDR3 bases are TGTGCCAGCAGCCAAGGGGATCGCGGGGGGGATCATGAGCAGTTCTTC. The rearrangement joins TRBV4-2 to TRBJ2-1, with 9 bases aligning to TRBD2. V was pared by 1 base and J by 8 bases, with 9 bases of the junction left unmatched. CDR3 length: 16 residues. CDR1 is LGHNA and CDR2 is YNFKEQ in the germline V gene.

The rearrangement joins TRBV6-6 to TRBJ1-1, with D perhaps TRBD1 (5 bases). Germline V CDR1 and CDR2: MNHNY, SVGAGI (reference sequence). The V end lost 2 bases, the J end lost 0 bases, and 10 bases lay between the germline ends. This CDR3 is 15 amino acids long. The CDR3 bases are TGTGCCAGCAGTTACCATGACAGTGTGAACACTGAAGCTTTCTTT. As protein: CASSYHDSVNTEAFF.

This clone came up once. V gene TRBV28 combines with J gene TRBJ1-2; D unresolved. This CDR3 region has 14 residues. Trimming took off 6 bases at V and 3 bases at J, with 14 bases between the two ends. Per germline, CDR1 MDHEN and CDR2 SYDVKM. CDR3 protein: CASSPPSVYYGYTF. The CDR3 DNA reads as TGTGCCAGCAGCCCTCCCAGCGTTTACTATGGCTACACCTTC.

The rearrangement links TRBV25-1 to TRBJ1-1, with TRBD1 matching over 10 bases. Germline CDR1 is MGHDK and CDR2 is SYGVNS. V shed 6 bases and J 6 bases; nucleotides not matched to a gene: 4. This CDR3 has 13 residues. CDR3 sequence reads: CASRGTGASEAFF. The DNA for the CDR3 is TGTGCCAGCAGGGGGACAGGGGCATCTGAAGCTTTCTTT. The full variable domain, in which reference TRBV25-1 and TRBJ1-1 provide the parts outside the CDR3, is EADIYQTPRYLVIGTGKKITLECSQTMGHDKMYWYQQDPGMELHLIHYSYGVNSTEKGDLSSESTVSRIRTEHFPLTLESARPSHTSQYLCASRGTGASEAFFGQGTRLTVV.

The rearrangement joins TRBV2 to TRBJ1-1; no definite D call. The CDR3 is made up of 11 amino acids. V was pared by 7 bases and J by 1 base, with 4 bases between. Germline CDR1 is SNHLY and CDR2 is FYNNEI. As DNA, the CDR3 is TGTGCCAGCATGGCGAACACTGAAGCTTTCTTT. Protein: CASMANTEAFF.

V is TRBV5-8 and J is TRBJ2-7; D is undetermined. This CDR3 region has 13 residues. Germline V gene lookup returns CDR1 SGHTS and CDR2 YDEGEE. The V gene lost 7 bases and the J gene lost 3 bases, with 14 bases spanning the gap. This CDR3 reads CASGLAPFYEQYF. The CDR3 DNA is TGTGCCAGCGGTTTGGCTCCCTTCTACGAGCAGTACTTC.

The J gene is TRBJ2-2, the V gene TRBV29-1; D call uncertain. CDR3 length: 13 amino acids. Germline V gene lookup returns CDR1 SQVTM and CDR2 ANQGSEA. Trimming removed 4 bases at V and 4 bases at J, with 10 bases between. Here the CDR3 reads CSVARRLTGELFF. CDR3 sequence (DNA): TGCAGCGTTGCCCGGAGACTCACCGGGGAGCTGTTTTTT.